The TCR beta chain described here comes from a study of OX40 agonist ivuxolimab in advanced cancers. Overall study: Averaging roughly 60 years in age, with a range of roughly 23 to 85, the cohort was 82.7% male.

Germline lookup yields CDR1 SGHNT and CDR2 YENEEA. The CDR3 is 16 amino acids. The trim removed 6 bases at V and 2 bases at J, leaving 8 bases unmatched. Produced via immunoSEQ multiplex PCR; TCRdb's table is partial and in-frame only. The sample yields roughly 16,000 clones, 86% seen once. J is TRBJ2-1 and V is TRBV11-3, with 9 nucleotides matching TRBD2. The source is an adult with an advanced solid tumor such as melanoma, head and neck, liver or kidney cancer. Sequenced here: CD4+ or CD8+ T cells sorted from blood, sampled in a trial of the OX40 agonist ivuxolimab. The chain's CDR3 is CASSFSGRGTYNEQFF. CDR3 nucleotide sequence: TGTGCCAGCAGTTTTAGCGGGAGAGGAACCTACAATGAGCAGTTCTTC.